One sample yielded the 10 T cell receptor beta chains listed below, sequenced in a study of response to subunit inactivated influenza vaccine. TCRdb called the RT-PCR reads again in MiXCR, with one record for every CDR3 protein. Among roughly 500,000 distinct CDR3 sequences listed, about 15% were seen once. Sequences were derived from CD4+ T cells sorted from PBMCs, sampled approximately 25 months after vaccination. These TCRs come from a man aged 50 to 69 who received an inactivated influenza vaccine.

This clonotype was counted a few times. This sequence joins TRBV28 and TRBJ1-2; 8 bases are shared with TRBD1. V was clipped by 1 base and J by 6 bases; unmatched bases: 7. Germline values: CDR1 MDHEN, CDR2 SYDVKM. This CDR3 comprises 15 residues. The CDR3 nucleotides read TGTGCCAGCAGTTTATATTCGGGACAGGCGAATGGCTACACCTTC. Its protein is CASSLYSGQANGYTF.

For the CDR3, the DNA is TGTGCCAGCAGCCCAAAAGTTCGAGGGTTCACTGAAGCTTTCTTT. Its protein product is CASSPKVRGFTEAFF. The genes are TRBV3-1 and TRBJ1-1; D call uncertain. Looked up from germline, CDR1 is LGHDT and CDR2 is YNNKEL (reference sequence). V dropped 4 bases and J dropped 4 bases, with 16 bases sitting between them. This CDR3 is 15 amino acids long.

This clonotype was counted only a few times. The chain recombines TRBV7-8 with TRBJ2-1; D may be TRBD1 (6 bases). Germline loops: CDR1 SGHVS, CDR2 FQNEAQ. The CDR3 loop spans 15 amino acids. With 6 bases removed from V and 4 bases from J, the gap between germline ends came to 16 bases. CDR3 in amino acids: CASRAHRASYNEQFF. As DNA, the CDR3 is TGTGCCAGCAGAGCTCACAGGGCTTCTTACAATGAGCAGTTCTTC.

The table lists this clonotype with a few counts. The chain is built from TRBV7-9 and TRBJ1-2; TRBD1 might be the D (6 bases). The length of the CDR3 is 16 residues. With 5 bases removed from V and 2 bases from J, the gap between germline ends came to 18 bases. The germline CDR1 and CDR2 sequences are SEHNR and FQNEAQ (reference sequence). CDR3: CASSLYASTGNYGYTF. The CDR3, as DNA: TGTGCCAGCAGCCTCTACGCATCAACAGGGAACTATGGCTACACCTTC.

This clonotype was seen only a few times. The CDR3 DNA sequence: TGCGCCAGCAGCCCGGACAGGTCGGTCGGAAACACCATATATTTT. Its translation is CASSPDRSVGNTIYF. The chain has TRBV4-3 and TRBJ1-3; 7 nucleotides agree with TRBD1. Per germline, CDR1 LGHNA and CDR2 YSLEER. The V and J ends lost 4 bases and 4 bases, in that order; junction bases with no gene match: 7. CDR3 length: 15 amino acids.

This chain connects TRBV7-2 to TRBJ2-1; TRBD2 matches at 11 bases. The V segment lost 2 bases and the J segment 8 bases; nucleotides outside the gene matches: 5. Germline CDR1 SGHTA, CDR2 FQGNSA. This CDR3 is 15 amino acids long. Written as DNA, the CDR3 is TGTGCCAGCAGCTTATGGCTAGCGGGAGGTCATGAGCAGTTCTTC. This encodes CASSLWLAGGHEQFF.

The V call is TRBV5-1, the J call TRBJ2-5; D is unresolved. Looked up from germline, CDR1 is SGHRS and CDR2 is YFSETQ. V lost 4 bases to trimming and J lost 5 bases, with 12 bases between them. The CDR3 extends over 13 amino acids. The CDR3 bases are TGCGCCAGCAGCCATGATAGTAGGGAGACCCAGTACTTC. Translation gives CASSHDSRETQYF. The full variable domain, its missing parts supplied by reference TRBV5-1 and TRBJ2-5, is KAGVTQTPRYLIKTRGQQVTLSCSPISGHRSVSWYQQTPGQGLQFLFEYFSETQRNKGNFPGRFSGRQFSNSRSEMNVSTLELGDSALYLCASSHDSRETQYFGPGTRLLVL.

This clonotype was seen a few times. The chain is built from TRBV20-1 and TRBJ2-2; D is unresolved. CDR1 is DFQATT, CDR2 SNEGSKA, per germline (reference sequence). This CDR3 spans 14 amino acids. Deletions cut 0 bases from V and 4 bases from J, with 9 bases between. This chain's CDR3 is CSAREEPLTGELFF. In nucleotides, the CDR3 is TGCAGTGCTAGAGAAGAGCCACTCACCGGGGAGCTGTTTTTT.

This sequence joins TRBV20-1 and TRBJ2-4; maybe TRBD2 (5 bases). V was cut by 7 bases and J by 0 bases, with 10 bases left in between. The CDR3 runs to 13 residues. Germline loops: CDR1 DFQATT, CDR2 SNEGSKA (reference sequence). In DNA form, the CDR3 reads TGCAGTGTACCGGGATCAGCCAAAAACATTCAGTACTTC. It codes for CSVPGSAKNIQYF.

V usage is TRBV20-1 and J usage is TRBJ2-3; TRBD2 matches 10 bases. Trimming removed 0 bases from V and 0 bases from J; junction bases left unmatched: 6. Germline V CDR1 and CDR2: DFQATT, SNEGSKA (reference sequence). The CDR3 has 17 residues. The CDR3, as DNA: TGCAGTGCTAGAGATCCTAGCGGGAGAGTTAGCACAGATACGCAGTATTTT. Translating gives CSARDPSGRVSTDTQYF.